These 32 T cell receptor beta chains were sequenced from one sample in a study of cytomegalovirus exposure and HLA in healthy donors. 60 Vbeta and 13 Jbeta primers were used in PCR. Generated by immunoSEQ multiplex PCR, the TCRdb table keeps only in-frame clones and is missing some. Seen here are under 200,000 clones, over 75% observed once, and the top ten hold around 2.4%. What was sequenced was PBMCs. All receptors derive from a man in his sixties in good health and CMV-seronegative.

As for this clone: Other DNA variants within this sample encode the same CDR3. The CDR3 DNA follows: TGTGCCAGCAGTTACTCCACAGGGGGACTCTACGAGCAGTACTTC. This codes for CASSYSTGGLYEQYF. V is TRBV6-5 and J is TRBJ2-7, with TRBD1 matching 8 bases. The CDR3 has 15 amino acids. The trim removed 0 bases at V and 3 bases at J, leaving 4 bases unmatched. CDR1 is MNHEY, CDR2 SVGAGI, per germline.

There are a few counts of this clone. This specimen includes other DNA sequences encoding the same CDR3. J is TRBJ1-2 and V is TRBV10-3; D is perhaps TRBD1 (6 bases). Germline V gene lookup returns CDR1 ENHRY and CDR2 SYGVKD. This CDR3 is built from 15 residues. V was cut by 0 bases and J by 1 base, with 9 bases left in between. CDR3 loop: CAISESRQDNYGYTF. CDR3 DNA: TGTGCCATCAGTGAGTCCCGACAGGATAACTATGGCTACACCTTC.

This clone occurred a few times. The chain is built from TRBV7-9 and TRBJ1-1, with D unresolved. The CDR3 runs 11 residues. The V and J ends lost 1 base and 6 bases respectively, with 3 bases between them. Germline V gives CDR1 SEHNR, CDR2 FQNEAQ (reference sequence). The CDR3, as DNA: TGTGCCAGCAGCTTAGTCTCTGAAGCTTTCTTT. Amino acid sequence: CASSLVSEAFF.

The chain couples TRBV5-1 to TRBJ2-7; 12 bases are shared with TRBD2. J was trimmed by 6 bases and V by 1 base; bases with no gene match: 14. This CDR3 is 18 amino acids long. Looked up from germline, CDR1 is SGHRS and CDR2 is YFSETQ. The CDR3 is CASSLRGDGLAGISEQYF. CDR3 DNA: TGCGCCAGCAGCTTGCGGGGGGATGGACTAGCGGGAATCAGCGAGCAGTACTTC.

This clone was seen a single time. The V call is TRBV5-1, the J call TRBJ2-7; D possibly corresponds to TRBD1 (6 bases). This CDR3 region has 15 residues. Germline loops: CDR1 SGHRS, CDR2 YFSETQ. Trimming removed 3 bases from V and 5 bases from J, with 18 bases in between. CDR3 bases: TGCGCCAGCAGCTCCCCTCCGACAGGCGAGCACGAGCAGTACTTC. This encodes CASSSPPTGEHEQYF.

The chain is built from TRBV6-6 and TRBJ1-1, with 7 bases lining up with TRBD1. CDR1 and CDR2 from the germline V gene are MNHNY and SVGAGI (reference sequence). This CDR3 spans 14 amino acids. V dropped 8 bases and J dropped 0; count of bases not matched to a gene: 6. CDR3 loop: CASSPTGMNTEAFF. The CDR3 bases are TGTGCCAGCTCCCCGACAGGGATGAACACTGAAGCTTTCTTT.

The chain combines TRBV5-4 with TRBJ1-2, with 8 positions matching TRBD1. The CDR3 sequence is 17 residues long. The V and J ends lost 4 bases and 0 bases, in that order; junction bases with no gene match: 11. The germline V gene has CDR1 SGHNT and CDR2 YYREEE (reference sequence). The CDR3 sequence: CASSIPRQGRTNYGYTF. The CDR3 DNA reads as TGTGCCAGCAGCATCCCGAGACAGGGGAGAACTAACTATGGCTACACCTTC.

In this sample, this clone turned up a few times. The V call is TRBV4-1, the J call TRBJ2-3, with 7 nucleotides matching TRBD1. J was trimmed by 1 base and V by 2 bases; bases with no gene match: 3. The germline gives CDR1 MGHRA, CDR2 YSYEKL. CDR3 length: 15 amino acids. In DNA form, the CDR3 reads TGCGCCAGCAGCCAAAGGGGGCCCCGCACAGATACGCAGTATTTT. It specifies CASSQRGPRTDTQYF.

The J gene is TRBJ1-1, the V gene TRBV5-4; D is unresolved. Trimming shortened V by 7 bases and J by 3 bases, and 13 bases separated the two germline ends. The CDR3 contains 13 residues. Germline CDR1 reads SGHNT; CDR2 reads YYREEE (reference sequence). The CDR3 loop reads CASRRGRDTEAFF. As DNA, the CDR3 is TGTGCCAGCCGCCGTGGCCGGGACACTGAAGCTTTCTTT.

The chain employs TRBV18 and TRBJ1-6; a possible D gene is TRBD1 (6 bases). V was cut by 4 bases and J by 4 bases, with 11 bases left in between. There are 15 residues in the CDR3. Germline CDR1 and CDR2: KGHSH and LQKENI. The CDR3 is CASSLDRFYNSPLHF. DNA of the CDR3: TGTGCCAGCTCACTTGACAGGTTTTATAATTCACCCCTCCACTTT.

The chain has TRBV7-2 and TRBJ1-2, with 8 bases that match TRBD1. Germline V lookup: CDR1 SGHTA, CDR2 FQGNSA. With 5 bases clipped from V and 4 bases from J, the junction kept 12 bases outside the gene matches. This CDR3 has 16 residues. This CDR3 reads CASSPAWGQESYGYTF. The CDR3 region has the DNA TGTGCCAGCAGCCCCGCCTGGGGACAGGAATCCTATGGCTACACCTTC.

The genes are TRBV5-1 and TRBJ2-7; perhaps TRBD1 as D (5 bases). V was clipped by 3 bases and J by 2 bases, with 9 bases between them. CDR3 length: 13 residues. Looked up from germline, CDR1 is SGHRS and CDR2 is YFSETQ. The CDR3 DNA is TGCGCCAGCAGCTCGACAGTAACCTACGAGCAGTACTTC. Translating it yields CASSSTVTYEQYF.

This clone appeared a single time. The V gene is TRBV30, the J gene TRBJ1-2; the match to TRBD1 covers 10 bases. Germline CDR1 and CDR2: GTSNPN and SVGIG (reference sequence). CDR3 length: 12 residues. The V segment lost 5 bases and the J segment 8 bases; nucleotides outside the gene matches: 5. The CDR3 DNA reads as TGTGCCTGGTCCGGGACAGGGGAAGGCTACACCTTC. Encoded protein: CAWSGTGEGYTF.

This clone has just a few counts. The chain employs TRBV9 and TRBJ1-2; TRBD1 aligns across 12 bases. CDR1 SGDLS and CDR2 YYNGEE come from the germline V gene. The trim removed 0 bases at V and 8 bases at J, leaving 8 bases unmatched. The CDR3 sequence is 16 residues long. CDR3 residues: CASSVGVVGTGGGYTF. DNA for the CDR3: TGTGCCAGCAGCGTAGGGGTGGTGGGGACAGGGGGCGGCTACACCTTC. The full variable domain, with the rest looked up from reference TRBV9 and TRBJ1-2, is DSGVTQTPKHLITATGQRVTLRCSPRSGDLSVYWYQQSLDQGLQFLIQYYNGEERAKGNILERFSAQQFPDLHSELNLSSLELGDSALYFCASSVGVVGTGGGYTFGSGTRLTVV.

The chain uses TRBV4-3 and TRBJ2-7; unclear D gene. Between the trimmed V and J ends, which lost 2 bases and 2 bases, there was a span of 10 bases. The CDR3 spans 14 residues. Germline V gene lookup returns CDR1 LGHNA and CDR2 YSLEER. This chain's CDR3 is CASSQSNRAYEQYF. The CDR3 DNA follows: TGCGCCAGCAGCCAATCCAACCGGGCCTACGAGCAGTACTTC.

The chain couples TRBV19 to TRBJ2-7; TRBD2 aligns across 14 bases. The V gene's germline CDR1 is LNHDA and CDR2 SQIVND (reference sequence). Losses at the gene ends were 3 bases for V and 0 bases for J; bases not matched to a gene: 13. This CDR3 region has 20 residues. Here the CDR3 reads CASSIPTPGLAGAPSYEQYF. The DNA of the CDR3 is TGTGCCAGTAGTATCCCAACGCCGGGACTAGCGGGAGCTCCCTCCTACGAGCAGTACTTC.

The J gene is TRBJ2-7, the V gene TRBV25-1; TRBD1 matches 9 bases. V gave up 4 bases and J gave up 1 base; unmatched junction bases: 5. Per germline, CDR1 MGHDK and CDR2 SYGVNS. The CDR3 spans 15 residues. CDR3 sequence: CASSGRTGASYEQYF. CDR3 DNA: TGTGCCAGCAGTGGGCGGACAGGGGCTTCCTACGAGCAGTACTTC.

A single count supports this clone. The chain recombines TRBV7-8 with TRBJ2-3; the D gene is possibly TRBD1 (6 bases). V dropped 1 base and J dropped 9 bases, with 11 bases sitting between them. The CDR3 runs 13 residues. CDR1 and CDR2 (germline): SGHVS, FQNEAQ. In DNA, the CDR3 is TGTGCCAGCAGCTTAGACAGGGCGGAAACGCAGTATTTT. Residues: CASSLDRAETQYF. Filled out from reference TRBV7-8 and TRBJ2-3, the complete variable domain reads GAGVSQSPRYKVAKRGQDVALRCDPISGHVSLFWYQQALGQGPEFLTYFQNEAQLDKSGLPSDRFFAERPEGSVSTLKIQRTQQEDSAVYLCASSLDRAETQYFGPGTRLTVL.

The genes are TRBV27 and TRBJ2-7, with a weak D call TRBD1 (5 bases). The germline gives CDR1 MNHEY, CDR2 SMNVEV (reference sequence). This CDR3 region has 13 residues. With 3 bases removed from V and 1 base from J, the gap between germline ends came to 7 bases. The CDR3, as DNA: TGTGCCAGCAGTTTCAGGGATTCCTACGAGCAGTACTTC. Translated: CASSFRDSYEQYF.

V usage is TRBV2 and J usage is TRBJ1-1; possible D gene TRBD1, 6 bases. Germline CDR1 is SNHLY and CDR2 is FYNNEI. There are 15 residues in the CDR3. The V gene lost 1 base and the J gene lost 0 bases, with 9 bases spanning the gap. CDR3 in amino acids: CASSEEDSLNTEAFF. The CDR3 DNA is TGTGCCAGCAGTGAAGAGGACAGCTTGAACACTGAAGCTTTCTTT.

The chain combines TRBV19 with TRBJ2-7, with D uncertain. Trimming took 7 bases from V and 6 from J, leaving 16 bases between them. Germline V gives CDR1 LNHDA, CDR2 SQIVND (reference sequence). The CDR3 extends over 13 amino acids. CDR3 bases: TGTGCCAGTACATCCAGCGAAGTTCGCGAGCAGTACTTC. As protein: CASTSSEVREQYF.

This clone has a handful of counts. Here the CDR3 reads CASSLAGGNQPQHF. The DNA of the CDR3 is TGTGCCAGCAGCTTGGCAGGGGGCAATCAGCCCCAGCATTTT. This rearrangement joins TRBV5-5 to TRBJ1-5; TRBD1 is a possible D gene (6 bases). CDR1 SGHKS and CDR2 YYEKEE come from the germline V gene (reference sequence). V was shortened by 0 bases and J by 2 bases, with 6 bases between the two germline ends. The CDR3 runs to 14 residues.

J is TRBJ2-5 and V is TRBV19; 12 positions match TRBD1. The V segment lost 4 bases and the J segment 5 bases; nucleotides outside the gene matches: 5. The germline CDR1 and CDR2 sequences are LNHDA and SQIVND (reference sequence). This CDR3 is built from 15 residues. The CDR3 DNA reads as TGTGCCAGTAGTACGGGGACAGGGGGCGGTGAGACCCAGTACTTC. This gives the protein CASSTGTGGGETQYF. The full variable domain, with the rest looked up from reference TRBV19 and TRBJ2-5, is DGGITQSPKYLFRKEGQNVTLSCEQNLNHDAMYWYRQDPGQGLRLIYYSQIVNDFQKGDIAEGYSVSREKKESFPLTVTSAQKNPTAFYLCASSTGTGGGETQYFGPGTRLLVL.

Only a few counts were recorded for this clone. The rearrangement links TRBV5-1 to TRBJ1-1; 10 positions agree with TRBD1. The CDR3 runs 15 residues. CDR1 is SGHRS, CDR2 YFSETQ, per germline. V shed 0 bases, J shed 5 bases, and the junction held 4 bases outside the gene matches. CDR3 in amino acids: CASSLGQGAGTEAFF. The CDR3 DNA reads TGCGCCAGCAGCTTGGGACAGGGGGCGGGGACTGAAGCTTTCTTT.

A few counts support this clone. This rearrangement joins TRBV7-8 to TRBJ2-1, with TRBD2 as a possible D gene (5 bases). Germline CDR1 and CDR2: SGHVS and FQNEAQ. The CDR3 contains 16 residues. Trimming left V 2 bases short and J 0 bases short, with 11 bases between. The CDR3 loop reads CASSLSDSASYNEQFF. In nucleotides, the CDR3 is TGTGCCAGCAGCTTATCGGACTCCGCCTCCTACAATGAGCAGTTCTTC.

The chain employs TRBV11-2 and TRBJ2-7, with 7 positions matching TRBD1. Germline values: CDR1 SGHAT, CDR2 FQNNGV. The CDR3 length is 12 residues. With V trimmed by 5 bases and J by 9 bases, 7 bases remained unmatched. As DNA, the CDR3 is TGTGCCAGCAGCCCGCAACAGGGGAGGCAGTACTTC. Translated: CASSPQQGRQYF. The variable domain in full, with the rest retrieved from reference TRBV11-2 and TRBJ2-7, is EAGVAQSPRYKIIEKRQSVAFWCNPISGHATLYWYQQILGQGPKLLIQFQNNGVVDDSQLPKDRFSAERLKGVDSTLKIQPAKLEDSAVYLCASSPQQGRQYFGPGTRLTVT.

This clone was counted a few times. The V and J genes are TRBV9 and TRBJ1-1; D might be TRBD1 (6 bases). V shed 3 bases and J shed 0 bases, with 9 bases lying between them. The germline V gene encodes CDR1 SGDLS and CDR2 YYNGEE. The CDR3 consists of 14 residues. In nucleotides, the CDR3 is TGTGCCAGCAGCGGGGACATTGTGAACACTGAAGCTTTCTTT. Its translation: CASSGDIVNTEAFF. Complete variable domain (other parts from reference TRBV9 and TRBJ1-1): DSGVTQTPKHLITATGQRVTLRCSPRSGDLSVYWYQQSLDQGLQFLIQYYNGEERAKGNILERFSAQQFPDLHSELNLSSLELGDSALYFCASSGDIVNTEAFFGQGTRLTVV.

The chain is built from TRBV10-3 and TRBJ2-7, with 7 bases aligning to TRBD1. Per the germline V gene, CDR1 is ENHRY and CDR2 is SYGVKD. The J segment lost 7 bases and the V segment lost 3 bases, leaving 12 bases of the junction unmatched. The CDR3 runs 15 residues. The CDR3 sequence is CAISEGDSGRGEQYF. Here the CDR3 DNA reads TGTGCCATCAGTGAAGGGGACAGTGGAAGGGGTGAGCAGTACTTC.

J is TRBJ2-7 and V is TRBV9; TRBD1 aligns across 7 bases. This CDR3 has 14 residues. The germline gives CDR1 SGDLS, CDR2 YYNGEE. V was clipped by 0 bases and J by 6 bases; unmatched bases: 6. The CDR3 spells CASSVGDSRGEQYF. In nucleotides, the CDR3 is TGTGCCAGCAGCGTAGGGGACAGCAGGGGCGAGCAGTACTTC.

The chain links TRBV2 to TRBJ1-2; 10 bases map to TRBD1. CDR1 and CDR2 (germline): SNHLY, FYNNEI. V was clipped by 6 bases and J by 9 bases; unmatched bases: 7. The CDR3 has 13 residues. CDR3 protein: CASSPGTGESYTF. CDR3 coding DNA: TGTGCCAGCAGCCCTGGGACAGGGGAAAGCTACACCTTC. Looking up the rest from reference TRBV2 and TRBJ1-2 gives the full variable domain: EPEVTQTPSHQVTQMGQEVILRCVPISNHLYFYWYRQILGQKVEFLVSFYNNEISEKSEIFDDQFSVERPDGSNFTLKIRSTKLEDSAMYFCASSPGTGESYTFGSGTRLTVV.

The chain has TRBV18 and TRBJ2-7, with 7 bases identical to TRBD1. Germline CDR1 is KGHSH and CDR2 is LQKENI. V lost 5 bases and J lost 6; bases outside the gene matches: 4. The CDR3 extends over 12 amino acids. In DNA, the CDR3 is TGTGCCAGCTCAGGACAGGAAGGCGAGCAGTACTTC. Its translation is CASSGQEGEQYF.

There are a few counts of this clone. The V call is TRBV19, the J call TRBJ2-3; 7 positions match TRBD2. The germline V gene encodes CDR1 LNHDA and CDR2 SQIVND (reference sequence). V trimming: 6 bases; J trimming: 4 bases; junction bases outside the gene matches: 10. The CDR3 covers 15 residues. The CDR3 DNA sequence: TGTGCCAGTAGGGGGCCCAGCGGGAATCCAGATACGCAGTATTTT. Amino acid sequence: CASRGPSGNPDTQYF.